This paragraph covers one T cell receptor (beta chain) sequence. This clone was seen a handful of times. Its cognate antigen has yet to be identified. It has no much larger one-base neighbor in the sample; base qualities were not kept. This sample stems from a study of blood T cell repertoires in COVID-19 (dated by TCRdb to between 2020 and 2021). The study in broad terms: Collaborator samples came from the United States, Italy and Spain and covered acute and convalescent phases of COVID-19. The sample metadata nearly always contained a de-identified subject ID, COVID-19 status, age in years and sex. Samples were obtained from the ongoing ImmuneRACE study (first 160 participants) and from 1,254 subjects provided by 6 global collaborators. The repertoires were made available in a free public database intended to serve as a resource for research on the immune response to SARS-CoV-2. Where available, HLA class I and class II types were taken from metadata supplied by the sample provider and were not determined by assay-based typing. The prospective study material was composed of cDNA or gDNA derived from T cells, B-cell-depleted T cells, or PBMCs. Deeply sampled blood TCRbeta repertoires from subjects exposed to, actively infected with, or recovered from COVID-19 were included in the dataset. Results the study describes overall, beyond this receptor: The amount of clinical and demographic metadata varied by source and participant and was provided uncurated.

The CDR3 sequence holds 14 residues, the cysteine and valine included. The entry retains the CDR3 DNA only, 42 bases that are in frame from base 1. The junction shows trimming of 7 bases on V and 5 bases on J, and the gene matches do not reach 11 bases of it. CDR1 is given as MDHEN and CDR2 as SYDVKM, both from the germline V gene. TCRbeta CDR3 regions were amplified from genomic DNA by means of the immunoSEQ Assay, a bias-controlled multiplex PCR. Processing in the source paper ran as follows. Nucleated cell counts per sample were estimated from amplification of reference gene primers within the assay. Sequence reads were collapsed and filtered to measure the absolute abundance of every unique TCRbeta CDR3 rearrangement. Productive Simpson clonality was computed per sample as the square root of Simpson's diversity index over productive rearrangements. This is the immuneACCESS table as TCRdb keeps it, with only in-frame sequences that have V and J called. A part of the clones is gone; compared with another copy, unresolved V genes explain less than half, and the rest is unexplained. From that table come the V and J calls and clone size; the DNA was used to work out D and trimming. The sample records around 150,000 clones, around 81% of which are singletons. About 8% of the sample belongs to the ten largest clones.

Each collaborating institution followed its own protocols to collect whole blood in K2EDTA tubes. For TCRbeta analysis, collaborator samples were shipped as frozen whole blood, as isolated PBMCs, or as DNA extracted from either sample type. The V and J segments used are TRBV28 and TRBJ2-7, and TRBD2 aligns with 7 junction nucleotides. The specimen sequenced was peripheral blood. This sequence was found in a woman aged 60 to 75 with active or convalescent COVID-19. The DNA sequence is TGTGCCAGCACCCCAGGGACTATTGAGGACGAGCAGTACGTC. This encodes CASTPGTIEDEQYV.